This T cell receptor (beta chain) was obtained from a study of cytomegalovirus exposure and HLA in healthy donors. Whole-study results and caveats: Most observed TCR sequences were rare, whereas some public TCRs were detected in many donors.

Researchers ran the PCR with 60 Vbeta and 13 Jbeta primers. This table comes from immunoSEQ multiplex PCR, and its TCRdb copy is limited to in-frame clones, with some not included. In the table there are 120,000 or so clones, 76% of which are singletons. On this clone itself: Its antigen is not known.

The CDR3 sequence is 16 residues long. The germline gives CDR1 MGHRA, CDR2 YSYEKL. Trimming took 0 bases from V and 5 from J; bases not matched to a gene: 5. Source material: PBMCs. This TCR was recovered from a man aged 30 to 39 in good health and CMV-seropositive. The gene calls are TRBV4-1 and TRBJ2-3, with 10 bases fitting TRBD2. CDR3 sequence reads: CASSQEAGGPGDTQYF. In DNA, the CDR3 is TGCGCCAGCAGCCAAGAAGCGGGGGGGCCGGGAGATACGCAGTATTTT.